This T cell receptor beta chain was found in a study of T cell repertoires in cytomegalovirus infection. Study background: Recently identified HLA-C-restricted and well-studied HLA-B-restricted CMV epitopes were used. CMV infection together with matching HLA type was indicated by public TCR beta signatures.

This CDR3 contains 15 residues. V was trimmed by 2 bases and J by 3 bases, leaving 11 bases between them. Turning to this clonotype: The antigen remains undetermined.

Via MiXCR, TCRdb re-called the reads, giving one row per CDR3 protein. The sample carries hundreds of thousands of distinct CDR3 sequences, roughly 43% recorded once. Broader study findings: HLA-C-restricted TCR beta clonotypes specific for CMV led the ex vivo response.

The sample was cultured PBMCs, taken from culture after CMV antigen stimulation. This TCR was recovered from a human donor in good health (CMV status not recorded). Some clones in this sample may be carry-over from other donors' samples. V usage is TRBV12-3 or TRBV12-4 and J usage is TRBJ2-4; D gene ambiguous. The CDR3 sequence is CASSLKRIDKNIQYF. In DNA form, the CDR3 reads TGTGCCAGCAGTTTAAAGAGAATCGACAAAAACATTCAGTACTTC.